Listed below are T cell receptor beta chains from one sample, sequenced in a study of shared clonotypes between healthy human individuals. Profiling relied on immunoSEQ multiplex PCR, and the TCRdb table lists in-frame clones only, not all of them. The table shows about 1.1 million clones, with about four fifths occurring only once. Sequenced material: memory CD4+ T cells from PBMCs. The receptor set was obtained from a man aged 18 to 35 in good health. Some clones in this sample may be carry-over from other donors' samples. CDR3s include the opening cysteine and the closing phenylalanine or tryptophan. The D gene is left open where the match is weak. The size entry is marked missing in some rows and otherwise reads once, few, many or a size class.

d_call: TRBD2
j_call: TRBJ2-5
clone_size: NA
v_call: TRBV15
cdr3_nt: TGTGCCACCAGACCTCGGCGGGAGGGCGGAGAGACCCAGTACTTC
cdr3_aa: CATRPRREGGETQYF

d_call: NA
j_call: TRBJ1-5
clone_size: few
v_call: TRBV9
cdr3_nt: TGTGCCAGCAGCTTGTCGTCGGGTCGCGACCAGCCCCAGCATTTT
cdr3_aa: CASSLSSGRDQPQHF

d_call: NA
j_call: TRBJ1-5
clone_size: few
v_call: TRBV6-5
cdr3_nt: TGTGCCACCTTTAATCAGCCCCAGCATTTT
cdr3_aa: CATFNQPQHF

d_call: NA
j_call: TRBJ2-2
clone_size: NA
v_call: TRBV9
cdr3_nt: TGTGCCAGCAGCTTAGTTAGCGGAGCGAACACCGGGGAGCTGTTTTTT
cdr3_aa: CASSLVSGANTGELFF

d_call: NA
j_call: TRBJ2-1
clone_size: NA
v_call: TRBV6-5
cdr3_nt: TGTGCCAGCATCCCGTCGAGCTCCTACAATGAGCAGTTCTTC
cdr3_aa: CASIPSSSYNEQFF

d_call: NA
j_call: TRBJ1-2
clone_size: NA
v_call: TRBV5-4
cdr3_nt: TGTGCCAGCAGCTTGGAAGCCCTTGATGGCTACACCTTC
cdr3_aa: CASSLEALDGYTF

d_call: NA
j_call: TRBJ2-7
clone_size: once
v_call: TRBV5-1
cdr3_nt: TGCGCCAGCAGCTTGATCGGAGGAGCCTACGAGCAGTACTTC
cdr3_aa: CASSLIGGAYEQYF

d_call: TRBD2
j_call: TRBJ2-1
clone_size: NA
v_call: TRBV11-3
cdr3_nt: TGTGCCAGCAGCTTGGGGACTAGCGGGAGGAATGAGCAGTTCTTC
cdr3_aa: CASSLGTSGRNEQFF

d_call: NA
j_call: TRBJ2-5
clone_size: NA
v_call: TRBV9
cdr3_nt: TGTGCCAGCAGCCCGAACGCAGGGAAAGAGACCCAGTACTTC
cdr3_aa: CASSPNAGKETQYF

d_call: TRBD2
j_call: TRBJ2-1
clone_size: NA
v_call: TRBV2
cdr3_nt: TGTGCCAGCAGTGGGAGCGGGGGGCGGCAGTTCTTC
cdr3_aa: CASSGSGGRQFF

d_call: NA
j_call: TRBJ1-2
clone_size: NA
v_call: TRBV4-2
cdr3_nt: TGTGCCAGCAGCCAAATGGGGGAAGGAATTAACTATGGCTACACCTTC
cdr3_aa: CASSQMGEGINYGYTF

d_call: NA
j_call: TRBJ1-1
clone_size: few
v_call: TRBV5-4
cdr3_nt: TGTGCCAGCAGGACCGACGGGATACGAACTGAAGCTTTCTTT
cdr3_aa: CASRTDGIRTEAFF